This record concerns one T cell receptor (beta chain) sequence. Its matching antigen is unknown. Authors' processing steps: With immunoSEQ giving junction-only sequences and no quality scores, filtering differed. Libraries were prepared by immunoSEQ multiplex PCR; TCRdb keeps only in-frame clonotypes and omits some of them. V, J and clone size were drawn from that table, and D and trimming were deduced from the DNA. The sample has around 990,000 clones; about 72% are singletons. These data come from a study of shared clonotypes between healthy human individuals. Notes on the study in general: Blood alone was sampled, and tissue repertoires likely differ. Compared with memory subsets, naive subsets generally had larger estimated richness.

Germline CDR1 and CDR2: MNHNS and SASEGT. Trimming removed 3 bases at V and 0 bases at J, with 8 bases between. CDR3 length equals 15 residues. The gene calls are TRBV6-1 and TRBJ1-4, with D hard to call. This sequence originates from a man younger than 30 in good health. Some clones in this sample may be carry-over from other donors' samples. The sample consisted of memory CD4+ T cells from PBMCs. The subset: CD45RA-negative fraction. The CDR3 DNA sequence: TGTGCCAGCAGTGACCCGACGGCAACTAATGAAAAACTGTTTTTT. This sequence encodes CASSDPTATNEKLFF.